The sequence of this TCR beta chain was determined in a study of blood T cell repertoires in COVID-19. Authors' methods: Nucleated cell counts were estimated from reference gene primer amplification. Clones were sequenced by immunoSEQ multiplex PCR, and TCRdb holds only the in-frame ones, with some missing. The DNA gave D and trimming, while V, J and clone size come from that table. Here the sample spans some 250,000 clones, 90% to 95% being singletons. The specimen sequenced was PBMCs or T cells enriched from blood (not recorded which). The clonotype originates from a human donor in a cohort exposed to, infected with or recovered from COVID-19 (not recorded which). The donor label of this sample is uncertain.

Here the CDR3 reads CASSVGQGAEKLFF. The CDR3 DNA sequence: TGTGCCAGCAGTGTGGGACAGGGGGCAGAGAAACTGTTTTTT. V is TRBV2 and J is TRBJ1-4, with 12 bases that match TRBD1. V was pared by 4 bases and J by 11 bases, with 5 bases of the junction left unmatched. The CDR3 contains 14 residues. CDR1 and CDR2 from the germline V gene are SNHLY and FYNNEI.